This entry lists 2 T cell receptor beta chains sequenced from one sample in a study of graft-versus-host responses after intestinal transplantation. Here immunoSEQ multiplex PCR was the method, and the copy in TCRdb shows in-frame clones only, minus some. This sample has about 10,000 clones, with 85% to 95% found just once. The sample was PBMCs, taken 8 days after intestinal transplant. Receptor source: a human patient who received an intestinal transplant, so some T cells may come from the graft donor.

The chain recombines TRBV5-1 with TRBJ2-7; 7 positions agree with TRBD1. The CDR3 consists of 14 residues. Trimming took 0 bases from V and 3 from J; bases not matched to a gene: 3. CDR1 is SGHRS and CDR2 is YFSETQ in the germline V gene. CDR3 protein: CASSLAQGSYEQYF. The CDR3 region has the DNA TGCGCCAGCAGCTTGGCACAGGGGAGCTACGAGCAGTACTTC.

J is TRBJ2-7 and V is TRBV2; D not certain. Germline V gene data show CDR1 as SNHLY and CDR2 as FYNNEI. V was clipped by 8 bases and J by 6 bases, with 17 bases between them. CDR3 size: 13 residues. The CDR3 DNA follows: TGTGCCAGCCGCGCTGGCCCCTCCCCCGAGCAGTACTTC. Amino acid sequence: CASRAGPSPEQYF.